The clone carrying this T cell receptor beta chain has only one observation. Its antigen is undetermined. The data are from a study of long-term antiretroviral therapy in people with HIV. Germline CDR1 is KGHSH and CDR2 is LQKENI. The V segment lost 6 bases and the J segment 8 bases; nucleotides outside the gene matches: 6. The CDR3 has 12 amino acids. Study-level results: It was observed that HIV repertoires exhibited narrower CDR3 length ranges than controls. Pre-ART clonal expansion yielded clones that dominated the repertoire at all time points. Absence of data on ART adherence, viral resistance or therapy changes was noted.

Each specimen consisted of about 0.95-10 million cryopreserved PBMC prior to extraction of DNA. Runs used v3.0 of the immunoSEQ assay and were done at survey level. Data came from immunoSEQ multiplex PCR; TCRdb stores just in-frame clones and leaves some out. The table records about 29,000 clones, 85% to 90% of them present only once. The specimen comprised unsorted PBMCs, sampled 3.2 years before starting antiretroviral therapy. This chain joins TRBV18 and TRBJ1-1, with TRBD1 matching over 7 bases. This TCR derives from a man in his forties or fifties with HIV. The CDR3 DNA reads TGTGCCAGCTCGGCGACAGGGATAGAAGCTTTCTTT. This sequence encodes CASSATGIEAFF.